These 22 T cell receptor beta chains were sequenced from one sample in a study of Ad26.COV2.S vaccination and SARS-CoV-2 variants. The treatment here: roughly 18 received Ad26.COV2.S at low or high dose, single or two shots; roughly five received placebo; per-sample allocation not given. It was on day 63 after the first vaccine or placebo injection that samples were taken. Profiled with immunoSEQ multiplex PCR; TCRdb holds only in-frame clones, not every one. The profile shows about 380,000 clones, roughly four fifths of them singletons. The sample was peripheral blood, taken in a trial of Ad26.COV2.S vaccine versus placebo. The origin of the receptors is a person aged 18-65 years who received the Ad26.COV2.S COVID-19 vaccine or a placebo.

This chain links TRBV7-9 with TRBJ2-1; 8 nucleotides match TRBD2. Germline V lookup: CDR1 SEHNR, CDR2 FQNEAQ (reference sequence). After removal of 5 bases from V and 6 bases from J, the junction contained 9 bases not matched to a gene. CDR3 size: 15 residues. CDR3 sequence reads: CASSHFRGGPNEQFF. In DNA form, the CDR3 reads TGTGCCAGCAGCCACTTCCGCGGGGGGCCCAATGAGCAGTTCTTC.

This clone was observed once. The rearrangement joins TRBV11-3 to TRBJ1-1; D gene uncertain. Trimming shortened V by 5 bases and J by 3 bases, and 7 bases separated the two germline ends. The CDR3 consists of 12 residues. From germline, CDR1 is SGHNT and CDR2 YENEEA. CDR3 sequence: CASSRHDTEAFF. CDR3 coding DNA: TGTGCCAGCAGCCGTCACGACACTGAAGCTTTCTTT.

The chain carries TRBV6-5 and TRBJ1-5, with D unresolved. The CDR3 is 13 amino acids. Germline CDR1 reads MNHEY; CDR2 reads SVGAGI. Trimming pared 4 bases from V and 6 bases from J, leaving 10 bases between. The CDR3 sequence: CASSSHWRQPQHF. CDR3 bases: TGTGCCAGCAGTTCTCACTGGCGTCAGCCCCAGCATTTT.

This clone has only a few counts. CDR3 coding DNA: TGTGCCAGCAGCCAAGAGGTTCTCCCGGGGACTGAAGCTTTCTTT. Translation gives CASSQEVLPGTEAFF. The rearrangement links TRBV14 to TRBJ1-1, with D unclear. This CDR3 is 15 amino acids long. The V end was cut by 0 bases, the J end by 5 bases, with 13 bases between. CDR1 SGHDN and CDR2 FVKESK come from the germline V gene.

The sample holds a few counts of this clone. The same CDR3 also results from other DNA sequences found in this sample. J is TRBJ2-2 and V is TRBV12-3 or TRBV12-4; no definite D call. Trimming cost V 3 bases and J 6 bases, with 5 bases left between them. The length of the CDR3 is 12 residues. CDR3 DNA: TGTGCCAGCAGTTTTTTCCCCGGGGAGCTGTTTTTT. It codes for CASSFFPGELFF.

The V and J genes are TRBV6-5 and TRBJ2-7; D is possibly TRBD2 (6 bases). CDR3 length equals 14 residues. From germline, CDR1 is MNHEY and CDR2 SVGAGI. Trimming left V 6 bases short and J 0 bases short, with 12 bases between. CDR3 nucleotides: TGTGCCAGCAGGGGACTGTCTAGCTCCTACGAGCAGTACTTC. It encodes CASRGLSSSYEQYF.

This rearrangement joins TRBV6-1 to TRBJ2-7; the D is unclear. This CDR3 is 13 amino acids long. Germline CDR1 and CDR2: MNHNS and SASEGT. Trimming left V 7 bases short and J 5 bases short, with 15 bases between. The CDR3 DNA follows: TGTGCCAGCACCGACGGAACGTCCCACGAGCAGTACTTC. Amino acid sequence: CASTDGTSHEQYF.

To note about this clone: This sample also contains other DNA sequences that code for the same CDR3. This sequence joins TRBV27 and TRBJ1-1; no clear D. This CDR3 contains 13 residues. The germline V gene encodes CDR1 MNHEY and CDR2 SMNVEV (reference sequence). V shed 2 bases and J shed 0 bases, with 4 bases lying between them. The CDR3 loop reads CASSLTVNTEAFF. In DNA form, the CDR3 reads TGTGCCAGCAGTTTAACGGTGAACACTGAAGCTTTCTTT.

J is TRBJ2-7 and V is TRBV3-1 (or the pseudogene TRBV3-2); 12 nucleotides align to TRBD1. The CDR3 extends over 15 amino acids. The trim removed 3 bases at V and 4 bases at J, leaving 4 bases unmatched. Germline V gene sequence: CDR1 LGHDT, CDR2 YNNKEL (reference sequence). CDR3 nucleotide sequence: TGTGCCAGCAGCCAGGGGACAGGGGGCTTGTACGAGCAGTACTTC. It yields the protein CASSQGTGGLYEQYF.

This clone showed up just once. This chain connects TRBV7-3 to TRBJ2-1; no firm D call. Trimming took off 2 bases at V and 5 bases at J, with 7 bases between the two ends. This CDR3 region has 13 residues. CDR1 is SGHTA, CDR2 FQGTGA, per germline. The CDR3 bases are TGTGCCAGCAGCTTAGGAACACACAATGAGCAGTTCTTC. It yields the protein CASSLGTHNEQFF.

The chain has TRBV6-5 and TRBJ2-7; 8 bases agree with TRBD1. CDR1 and CDR2 from the germline V gene are MNHEY and SVGAGI. This CDR3 contains 15 residues. With V trimmed by 5 bases and J by 2 bases, 8 bases remained unmatched. CDR3 sequence: CASSIGTGVTYEQYF. CDR3 coding DNA: TGTGCCAGCAGTATCGGGACAGGCGTAACCTACGAGCAGTACTTC.

V is TRBV30 and J is TRBJ1-1; D is uncertain. The CDR3 totals 14 residues. The V gene's germline CDR1 is GTSNPN and CDR2 SVGIG (reference sequence). The germline V and J ends were trimmed by 2 bases and 0 bases, with 10 bases remaining between them. CDR3 bases: TGTGCCTGGAGTCTCACACCGATGAACACTGAAGCTTTCTTT. Translation: CAWSLTPMNTEAFF.

The V call is TRBV5-1, the J call TRBJ2-1; the D is unclear. V gave up 1 base and J gave up 5 bases, with 7 bases separating them. The germline V gene encodes CDR1 SGHRS and CDR2 YFSETQ. There are 13 residues in the CDR3. The CDR3 DNA is TGCGCCAGCAGCTTGAGTAGAAACAATGAGCAGTTCTTC. This translates into CASSLSRNNEQFF. The complete variable domain, with remaining parts taken from reference TRBV5-1 and TRBJ2-1, reads KAGVTQTPRYLIKTRGQQVTLSCSPISGHRSVSWYQQTPGQGLQFLFEYFSETQRNKGNFPGRFSGRQFSNSRSEMNVSTLELGDSALYLCASSLSRNNEQFFGPGTRLTVL.

This clone is a singleton in its sample. The V and J genes are TRBV11-2 and TRBJ2-3; possibly TRBD2 for D (6 bases). V was shortened by 5 bases and J by 6 bases, with 6 bases between the two germline ends. Germline V gene sequence: CDR1 SGHAT, CDR2 FQNNGV. The CDR3 runs 11 residues. The CDR3 coding sequence is TGTGCCAGCAGCGGAGGGGATACGCAGTATTTT. It yields the protein CASSGGDTQYF.

As regards this clone: Other nucleotide sequences in the sample specify the same CDR3. This rearrangement joins TRBV7-2 to TRBJ2-5, with D possibly TRBD2 on 6 matching bases. V was cut by 1 base and J by 5 bases, with 8 bases left in between. Per the germline V gene, CDR1 is SGHTA and CDR2 is FQGNSA. The CDR3 loop spans 13 amino acids. This CDR3 reads CASSLGRGETQYF. In DNA, the CDR3 is TGTGCCAGCAGCTTAGGCCGGGGGGAGACCCAGTACTTC.

The gene calls are TRBV27 and TRBJ1-2; 9 bases fit TRBD1. The CDR3 length is 15 residues. Losses at the gene ends were 7 bases for V and 4 bases for J; bases not matched to a gene: 10. Germline V gene lookup returns CDR1 MNHEY and CDR2 SMNVEV (reference sequence). The CDR3 protein is CASTVGTGLGYGYTF. The CDR3 nucleotides are TGTGCCAGCACCGTAGGGACAGGGCTCGGCTATGGCTACACCTTC.

This clone was detected only a few times. The chain has TRBV7-9 and TRBJ2-3; TRBD1 matches 7 bases. V shed 5 bases, J shed 2 bases, and the junction held 4 bases outside the gene matches. Germline V gene data show CDR1 as SEHNR and CDR2 as FQNEAQ (reference sequence). CDR3 length: 14 amino acids. CDR3 region: CASSLGQSTDTQYF. CDR3 in DNA: TGTGCCAGCAGCCTGGGACAGTCCACAGATACGCAGTATTTT.

V usage is TRBV7-3 and J usage is TRBJ1-1; D possibly corresponds to TRBD1 (6 bases). The CDR3 consists of 13 residues. V was clipped by 8 bases and J by 1 base, with 11 bases between them. Germline V lookup: CDR1 SGHTA, CDR2 FQGTGA. CDR3 sequence reads: CASFEGGNTEAFF. CDR3 nucleotide sequence: TGTGCCAGCTTTGAGGGGGGGAACACTGAAGCTTTCTTT.

The rearrangement joins TRBV6-5 to TRBJ2-7; weak D call: TRBD1 (7 bases). Germline CDR1 and CDR2: MNHEY and SVGAGI. V was clipped by 8 bases and J by 6 bases, with 17 bases between them. The CDR3 spans 13 residues. CDR3 residues: CASLASGGGEQYF. CDR3 nucleotide sequence: TGTGCCAGCCTAGCGTCAGGGGGTGGCGAGCAGTACTTC.

The chain couples TRBV5-6 to TRBJ2-5; tentative D call: TRBD2 (7 bases). This CDR3 is 16 amino acids long. CDR1 is SGHDT, CDR2 YYEEEE, per germline. The V end was cut by 4 bases, the J end by 3 bases, with 19 bases between. The CDR3 sequence: CASSLVGGGKEETQYF. The CDR3, as DNA: TGTGCCAGCAGCCTGGTAGGCGGGGGCAAGGAAGAGACCCAGTACTTC.

This sequence joins TRBV30 and TRBJ2-3; D unresolved. V was cut by 5 bases and J by 7 bases, with 19 bases left in between. CDR3 size: 14 residues. Germline CDR1 reads GTSNPN; CDR2 reads SVGIG (reference sequence). CDR3 coding DNA: TGTGCCTGGTTCCCCGTAGGGCGTGGGAATACGCAGTATTTT. Translating it yields CAWFPVGRGNTQYF.

In its sample, this clone was seen once. This chain uses TRBV7-4 with TRBJ1-1, with 7 nucleotides matching TRBD1. Germline CDR1 SGHVT, CDR2 SQSDAQ. V lost 4 bases, J lost 3 bases, and 8 bases stayed unmatched. This CDR3 contains 15 residues. The CDR3 here is CASSSFTGDDTEAFF. The CDR3 coding sequence is TGTGCCAGCAGCTCTTTCACAGGGGATGACACTGAAGCTTTCTTT.